This entry lists 24 T cell receptor beta chains sequenced from one sample in a study of shared clonotypes between healthy human individuals (dated by TCRdb to between 2020 and 2021). Receptor amplification or capture employed the immunoSEQ multiplex PCR assay. TCRdb obtained this table from immuneACCESS and retained in-frame rearrangements with V and J assigned. These tables miss some clones; where compared with another copy, unresolved V genes account for less than half of the shortfall, and the remainder is unexplained. Present in this sample are fewer than 850,000 clones, roughly 87% of which were seen just once. Less than 40% of the sample is taken by the ten largest. Sequenced input: memory CD8+ T cells from PBMCs. The sample's cell subset or site label is to be understood as: CD45RO+ cells pooled with CCR7-negative TemRA cells. The receptors come from a man between 18 and 29 years old in good health. Some clones in this sample may be carry-over from other donors' samples.

This chain connects TRBV7-9 to TRBJ2-3, with 10 bases matching TRBD2. V shed 8 bases and J 5 bases; nucleotides not matched to a gene: 16. The germline V gene encodes CDR1 SEHNR and CDR2 FQNEAQ (reference sequence). This CDR3 spans 17 amino acids. The CDR3 sequence is CASPPEGLAGVRDTQYF. In DNA form, the CDR3 reads TGTGCCAGCCCCCCAGAGGGTCTAGCGGGAGTCAGAGATACGCAGTATTTT.

Concerning this clone itself: The sample has other DNA sequences that encode this CDR3 too. J is TRBJ2-7 and V is TRBV19; no clear D gene. The germline CDR1 and CDR2 sequences are LNHDA and SQIVND (reference sequence). Trimming removed 1 base from V and 0 bases from J, with 4 bases in between. This CDR3 is 13 amino acids long. The CDR3 here is CASSIGSSYEQYF. The CDR3 DNA is TGTGCCAGTAGTATAGGCAGCTCCTACGAGCAGTACTTC.

This chain connects TRBV9 to TRBJ2-1; D is unclear. The CDR3 is 13 amino acids. Germline V CDR1 and CDR2: SGDLS, YYNGEE. Trimming left V 0 bases short and J 8 bases short, with 9 bases between. The CDR3 protein is CASSVALIDEQFF. CDR3 sequence (DNA): TGTGCCAGCAGCGTAGCTTTGATTGATGAGCAGTTCTTC.

This chain links TRBV30 with TRBJ1-1, with D perhaps TRBD1 (5 bases). Germline V gene data show CDR1 as GTSNPN and CDR2 as SVGIG (reference sequence). This CDR3 spans 15 amino acids. Trimming took off 0 bases at V and 0 bases at J, with 11 bases between the two ends. The CDR3 bases are TGTGCCTGGAGTGTACTGGAGGGGATGAACACTGAAGCTTTCTTT. It codes for CAWSVLEGMNTEAFF.

The V call is TRBV27, the J call TRBJ2-1; D is unresolved. V was trimmed by 2 bases and J by 5 bases, leaving 13 bases between them. The CDR3 has 15 residues. Germline V gene lookup returns CDR1 MNHEY and CDR2 SMNVEV (reference sequence). CDR3 residues: CASSLGGLANNEQFF. CDR3 nucleotide sequence: TGTGCCAGCAGTTTAGGCGGATTGGCGAACAATGAGCAGTTCTTC.

This chain joins TRBV13 and TRBJ2-7; 9 bases are a match to TRBD1. The CDR3 has 15 amino acids. In germline, CDR1 is PRHDT, CDR2 FYEKMQ (reference sequence). V lost 4 bases to trimming and J lost 0 bases; unmatched junction nucleotides: 4. CDR3 DNA: TGTGCCAGCAGCTCGCGGACAGGGGACTCCTACGAGCAGTACTTC. It codes for CASSSRTGDSYEQYF.

This chain connects TRBV19 to TRBJ2-3, with TRBD1 identical over 8 bases. CDR1 is LNHDA, CDR2 SQIVND, per germline (reference sequence). V trimming: 5 bases; J trimming: 0 bases; junction bases outside the gene matches: 4. The CDR3 has 15 amino acids. CDR3 sequence (DNA): TGTGCCAGTAGTGGGACAGGTACTAGCACAGATACGCAGTATTTT. Its translation: CASSGTGTSTDTQYF.

This clone was recorded a few times. The CDR3 DNA is TGTGCCAGCAGTATAGGGGGCCCCACTGAAGCTTTCTTT. Residues: CASSIGGPTEAFF. The chain uses TRBV9 and TRBJ1-1, with 7 bases matching TRBD1. This CDR3 contains 13 residues. The J segment lost 4 bases and the V segment lost 5 bases, leaving 5 bases of the junction unmatched. Germline V gene data show CDR1 as SGDLS and CDR2 as YYNGEE.

This clone was counted a single time. This chain joins TRBV10-1 and TRBJ2-7; possible D gene TRBD2, 6 bases. Per germline, CDR1 WNHNN and CDR2 SYGVQD (reference sequence). V was cut by 5 bases and J by 7 bases, with 15 bases left in between. The CDR3 is made up of 13 amino acids. CDR3 coding DNA: TGCGCCAGCAGTTCAGGACTATCAGGGGAGCAGTACTTC. Residues: CASSSGLSGEQYF.

This chain uses TRBV27 with TRBJ1-2; TRBD1 agrees at 9 bases. CDR3 length equals 18 residues. Unmatched junction bases numbered 11, after V lost 3 bases and J lost 0 bases. In germline, CDR1 is MNHEY, CDR2 SMNVEV (reference sequence). This CDR3 is CASSFRGETGGTNYGYTF. CDR3 in DNA: TGTGCCAGCAGTTTCCGGGGGGAGACAGGGGGTACTAACTATGGCTACACCTTC.

V is TRBV27 and J is TRBJ2-7, with 10 positions matching TRBD2. Germline V gene data show CDR1 as MNHEY and CDR2 as SMNVEV (reference sequence). With V trimmed by 2 bases and J by 4 bases, 8 bases remained unmatched. CDR3 length: 16 amino acids. CDR3 DNA: TGTGCCAGCAGTTTACTGGTAGCGGGGGGACCTTACGAGCAGTACTTC. Translating gives CASSLLVAGGPYEQYF.

The rearrangement links TRBV5-1 to TRBJ2-7; weak D call: TRBD2 (5 bases). CDR1 is SGHRS, CDR2 YFSETQ, per germline. Trimming stripped 5 bases from V and 4 bases from J, with 13 bases between. The CDR3 is 13 amino acids. The CDR3 sequence: CASRKAGPYEQYF. For the CDR3, the DNA is TGCGCCAGCAGGAAGGCGGGCCCATACGAGCAGTACTTC.

This chain connects TRBV6-5 to TRBJ2-7; 7 bases are shared with TRBD2. The CDR3 consists of 14 residues. Per the germline V gene, CDR1 is MNHEY and CDR2 is SVGAGI. V lost 8 bases, J lost 2 bases, and 9 bases stayed unmatched. CDR3 region: CASAGLSGAYEQYF. CDR3 in DNA: TGTGCCAGCGCCGGGTTGAGCGGGGCCTACGAGCAGTACTTC.

This clone was recorded once. J is TRBJ2-7 and V is TRBV5-6; TRBD1 or TRBD2 may be the D gene (5 bases each). V lost 4 bases and J lost 3, with 14 bases in between. Germline lookup yields CDR1 SGHDT and CDR2 YYEEEE. The CDR3 length is 14 residues. CDR3: CASSGIRDGYEQYF. The DNA for the CDR3 is TGTGCCAGCAGCGGCATCCGGGACGGCTACGAGCAGTACTTC.

This clone was seen a single time. The chain couples TRBV9 to TRBJ2-3; 10 positions match TRBD1. Germline CDR1 and CDR2: SGDLS and YYNGEE. The CDR3 is 17 amino acids. With V trimmed by 2 bases and J by 5 bases, 11 bases remained unmatched. In DNA, the CDR3 is TGTGCCAGCAGCGTCCCTCGGACAGGGGGAGATGAAGATACGCAGTATTTT. Amino acid sequence: CASSVPRTGGDEDTQYF.

The gene calls are TRBV10-3 and TRBJ2-7; TRBD1 or TRBD2 may be the D gene (5 bases each). CDR1 and CDR2 (germline): ENHRY, SYGVKD. V lost 0 bases and J lost 0, with 15 bases in between. CDR3 size: 17 residues. DNA for the CDR3: TGTGCCATCAGTGAGTCCCGGTCGGGGCCAACCTCCTACGAGCAGTACTTC. This translates into CAISESRSGPTSYEQYF.

The genes are TRBV30 and TRBJ1-4, with TRBD1 matching over 8 bases. Germline assignment: CDR1 GTSNPN and CDR2 SVGIG (reference sequence). The CDR3 totals 14 residues. After removal of 6 bases from V and 3 bases from J, the junction contained 6 bases not matched to a gene. As DNA, the CDR3 is TGTGCCTGCATACCGGGACAGGCTAATGAAAAACTGTTTTTT. Translating it yields CACIPGQANEKLFF. The whole variable domain, filled in from reference TRBV30 and TRBJ1-4, reads SQTIHQWPATLVQPVGSPLSLECTVEGTSNPNLYWYRQAAGRGLQLLFYSVGIGQISSEVPQNLSASRPQDRQFILSSKKLLLSDSGFYLCACIPGQANEKLFFGSGTQLSVL.

V is TRBV19 and J is TRBJ1-1; D is perhaps TRBD1 (6 bases). Germline lookup yields CDR1 LNHDA and CDR2 SQIVND (reference sequence). The CDR3 totals 14 residues. Trimming removed 2 bases at V and 7 bases at J, with 14 bases between. CDR3 sequence reads: CASSIPGVVSEAFF. CDR3 DNA sequence: TGTGCCAGTAGTATACCAGGGGTCGTCAGTGAAGCTTTCTTT.

This clone was counted between two and nine times. V usage is TRBV13 and J usage is TRBJ1-5; D gene uncertain. Germline CDR1 PRHDT, CDR2 FYEKMQ (reference sequence). The V and J ends lost 0 bases and 5 bases respectively, with 5 bases between them. This CDR3 is built from 13 residues. Here the CDR3 reads CASSLGRDQPQHF. CDR3 coding DNA: TGTGCCAGCAGCTTAGGCCGTGATCAGCCCCAGCATTTT.

The chain employs TRBV19 and TRBJ2-5; 7 bases fit TRBD1. V lost 4 bases to trimming and J lost 5 bases; unmatched junction nucleotides: 10. The CDR3 runs 15 residues. CDR1 and CDR2 from the germline V gene are LNHDA and SQIVND (reference sequence). The CDR3 nucleotides are TGTGCCAGTAGTACCCGGGACAGAGGGGCCGAGACCCAGTACTTC. It yields the protein CASSTRDRGAETQYF.

This clone appeared a single time. The chain combines TRBV4-1 with TRBJ2-3, with D possibly being TRBD1 or TRBD2 (5 bases each). The CDR3 covers 16 residues. Germline V gene data show CDR1 as MGHRA and CDR2 as YSYEKL. With 1 base removed from V and 8 bases from J, the gap between germline ends came to 19 bases. CDR3 DNA sequence: TGCGCCAGCAGCCAAGTTAGGGGAGAGGGTCGGGGTACGCAGTATTTT. Translated: CASSQVRGEGRGTQYF.

The rearrangement uses TRBV6-6 and TRBJ2-7, with D unclear. Trimming removed 5 bases from V and 6 bases from J, with 11 bases in between. Germline V CDR1 and CDR2: MNHNY, SVGAGI (reference sequence). The CDR3 has 12 amino acids. CDR3 DNA sequence: TGTGCCAGCAGTCCGGGCCTGGGCGAGCAGTACTTC. Protein: CASSPGLGEQYF.

The count of this clone is one. V gene TRBV19 combines with J gene TRBJ1-1; TRBD1 is a possible D gene (5 bases). The V end was cut by 3 bases, the J end by 8 bases, with 16 bases between. Germline V gives CDR1 LNHDA, CDR2 SQIVND (reference sequence). This CDR3 has 14 residues. CDR3 region: CASSIFFRGEEAFF. The CDR3 nucleotides are TGTGCCAGTAGTATCTTCTTCCGGGGGGAAGAAGCTTTCTTT.

The chain uses TRBV13 and TRBJ2-5; D gene ambiguous. V was shortened by 4 bases and J by 6 bases, with 6 bases between the two germline ends. The germline V gene encodes CDR1 PRHDT and CDR2 FYEKMQ (reference sequence). The CDR3 has 11 residues. CDR3 amino acids: CASSSGQTQYF. In DNA form, the CDR3 reads TGTGCCAGCAGCTCCGGCCAGACCCAGTACTTC.